The 17 T cell receptor beta chains presented below share a single source sample, sequenced in a study of OX40 agonist ivuxolimab in advanced cancers. This table comes from immunoSEQ multiplex PCR, and its TCRdb copy is limited to in-frame clones, with some not included. The sample has about 81,000 clones, approximately 94% seen once. The sequencing used CD4+ or CD8+ T cells sorted from blood, collected in a trial of the OX40 agonist ivuxolimab. The receptors here all came from an adult with an advanced solid tumor such as melanoma, head and neck, liver or kidney cancer.

The V and J genes are TRBV2 and TRBJ1-4; D is ambiguous. Trimming took 0 bases from V and 8 from J, leaving 13 bases between them. The length of the CDR3 is 15 residues. Germline lookup yields CDR1 SNHLY and CDR2 FYNNEI. The CDR3 nucleotides read TGTGCCAGCAGTGAAGCTGAATCGGCTGGGGAAAAACTGTTTTTT. Translating it yields CASSEAESAGEKLFF. The complete variable domain, with remaining parts taken from reference TRBV2 and TRBJ1-4, reads EPEVTQTPSHQVTQMGQEVILRCVPISNHLYFYWYRQILGQKVEFLVSFYNNEISEKSEIFDDQFSVERPDGSNFTLKIRSTKLEDSAMYFCASSEAESAGEKLFFGSGTQLSVL.

The chain combines TRBV4-3 with TRBJ2-3; D unclear. The CDR3 covers 18 residues. The V gene lost 0 bases and the J gene lost 0 bases, with 16 bases spanning the gap. In germline, CDR1 is LGHNA, CDR2 YSLEER. The CDR3 loop reads CASSQDPPDVFSTDTQYF. The CDR3 bases are TGCGCCAGCAGCCAAGATCCGCCAGACGTGTTTAGCACAGATACGCAGTATTTT.

The V call is TRBV5-4, the J call TRBJ2-7; 9 nucleotides agree with TRBD2. The V gene's germline CDR1 is SGHNT and CDR2 YYREEE (reference sequence). The CDR3 is 15 residues long. V gave up 0 bases and J gave up 4 bases; unmatched junction bases: 5. CDR3 sequence: CASSLVAGGPYEQYF. The CDR3 nucleotides are TGTGCCAGCAGCTTGGTGGCGGGAGGGCCGTACGAGCAGTACTTC.

The chain is built from TRBV19 and TRBJ2-2; a weak D match, TRBD2 (6 bases). The germline V gene encodes CDR1 LNHDA and CDR2 SQIVND (reference sequence). The CDR3 spans 13 residues. Trimming stripped 6 bases from V and 7 bases from J, with 12 bases between. The CDR3 sequence: CASRRGFVGELFF. The CDR3 DNA is TGTGCCAGTAGACGGGGGTTCGTCGGGGAGCTGTTTTTT.

The chain employs TRBV27 and TRBJ1-2; D call uncertain. This CDR3 is 13 amino acids long. Deletions cut 8 bases from V and 8 bases from J, with 18 bases between. The germline V gene encodes CDR1 MNHEY and CDR2 SMNVEV (reference sequence). CDR3 region: CASSLSSDSGYTF. The CDR3 coding sequence is TGTGCCAGCTCGCTATCTAGCGACTCCGGCTACACCTTC.

The chain links TRBV6-1 to TRBJ1-1; no firm D call. Trimming removed 3 bases at V and 6 bases at J, with 8 bases between. CDR1 and CDR2 (germline): MNHNS, SASEGT. This CDR3 comprises 12 residues. The CDR3 reads CASSERQSEAFF. The CDR3 DNA sequence: TGTGCCAGCAGTGAGAGGCAGTCTGAAGCTTTCTTT.

The rearrangement joins TRBV5-1 to TRBJ1-1; 8 bases match TRBD1. Germline V gene lookup returns CDR1 SGHRS and CDR2 YFSETQ. Losses at the gene ends were 4 bases for V and 6 bases for J; bases not matched to a gene: 11. The CDR3 is 15 residues long. The CDR3 nucleotides are TGCGCCAGCAGCCCTCCAGGACAGGGTATCGCTGAAGCTTTCTTT. Amino acids: CASSPPGQGIAEAFF.

The chain has TRBV7-2 and TRBJ2-7; 11 bases are a match to TRBD2. This CDR3 has 14 amino acids. J was trimmed by 6 bases and V by 5 bases; bases with no gene match: 6. Germline V gives CDR1 SGHTA, CDR2 FQGNSA. CDR3 bases: TGTGCCAGCAGCCCTAGCGGGAGGATTGGCGAGCAGTACTTC. It specifies CASSPSGRIGEQYF.

This clone was seen only a few times. This sequence joins TRBV9 and TRBJ1-1; 7 nucleotides agree with TRBD1. The trim removed 0 bases at V and 5 bases at J, leaving 7 bases unmatched. Germline V lookup: CDR1 SGDLS, CDR2 YYNGEE. CDR3 size: 15 residues. In DNA, the CDR3 is TGTGCCAGCAGCGTAGGACAGGGAAAGTCAACTGAAGCTTTCTTT. Translating gives CASSVGQGKSTEAFF.

This chain uses TRBV2 with TRBJ1-3; 8 nucleotides agree with TRBD1. Trimming cost V 3 bases and J 1 base; bases outside gene matches: 8. The CDR3 spans 17 residues. Germline V gene lookup returns CDR1 SNHLY and CDR2 FYNNEI. The chain's CDR3 is CASSDSGGEESGNTIYF. Written as DNA, the CDR3 is TGTGCCAGCAGTGATTCAGGGGGCGAAGAGTCTGGAAACACCATATATTTT.

The rearrangement joins TRBV7-2 to TRBJ2-7; 9 bases match TRBD1. The CDR3 length is 14 residues. V lost 3 bases and J lost 7; bases outside the gene matches: 7. CDR1 and CDR2 (germline): SGHTA, FQGNSA. The CDR3 loop reads CASSFGTGTLEQYF. The DNA of the CDR3 is TGTGCCAGCAGCTTCGGGACAGGGACTTTGGAGCAGTACTTC.

The chain has TRBV7-9 and TRBJ2-7; D remains unclear. The CDR3 is 14 residues long. Trimming removed 0 bases from V and 0 bases from J, with 6 bases in between. In germline, CDR1 is SEHNR, CDR2 FQNEAQ (reference sequence). This CDR3 is CASSLARGSYEQYF. The CDR3 DNA sequence: TGTGCCAGCAGCTTAGCCCGAGGCTCCTACGAGCAGTACTTC.

V usage is TRBV5-5 and J usage is TRBJ2-1, with 13 bases lining up with TRBD2. The CDR3 consists of 16 residues. With 4 bases clipped from V and 2 bases from J, the junction kept 3 bases outside the gene matches. Germline values: CDR1 SGHKS, CDR2 YYEKEE (reference sequence). CDR3 sequence reads: CASSDTSGRAYNEQFF. DNA for the CDR3: TGTGCCAGCAGCGACACTAGCGGGAGGGCCTACAATGAGCAGTTCTTC.

The V gene is TRBV7-3, the J gene TRBJ2-5; 8 bases map to TRBD1. The CDR3 extends over 13 amino acids. Germline V gives CDR1 SGHTA, CDR2 FQGTGA. The V segment lost 4 bases and the J segment 3 bases; nucleotides outside the gene matches: 1. The CDR3 sequence is CASSSTGEETQYF. The CDR3 nucleotides are TGTGCCAGCAGCTCGACAGGGGAAGAGACCCAGTACTTC.

The rearrangement links TRBV4-1 to TRBJ1-3; no firm D call. Trimming cost V 1 base and J 8 bases, with 3 bases left between them. CDR3 length: 11 residues. Germline CDR1 MGHRA, CDR2 YSYEKL. CDR3 amino acids: CASSQGDTIYF. As DNA, the CDR3 is TGCGCCAGCAGCCAAGGGGACACCATATATTTT.

The chain is built from TRBV29-1 and TRBJ2-5; either TRBD1 or TRBD2 may fit D (6 bases each). Germline assignment: CDR1 SQVTM and CDR2 ANQGSEA. CDR3 size: 14 residues. V was clipped by 3 bases and J by 5 bases, with 16 bases between them. The CDR3 bases are TGCAGCGTTGAGGCATTGGGGGGCGGTGAGACCCAGTACTTC. Amino acids: CSVEALGGGETQYF.

The chain recombines TRBV7-9 with TRBJ2-2, with D maybe TRBD2 (6 bases). The germline V gene encodes CDR1 SEHNR and CDR2 FQNEAQ (reference sequence). CDR3 length: 16 residues. V dropped 0 bases and J dropped 5 bases, with 13 bases sitting between them. CDR3 DNA sequence: TGTGCCAGCAGCTTAGCGCTGGGGGGTCGGACCGGGGAGCTGTTTTTT. Its translation is CASSLALGGRTGELFF. The full variable domain, completed using reference TRBV7-9 and TRBJ2-2, is DTGVSQNPRHKITKRGQNVTFRCDPISEHNRLYWYRQTLGQGPEFLTYFQNEAQLEKSRLLSDRFSAERPKGSFSTLEIQRTEQGDSAMYLCASSLALGGRTGELFFGEGSRLTVL.